This T cell receptor beta chain came from a study of blood T cell repertoires in COVID-19. For the study at large: The cDNA or gDNA used as material had been derived from T cells, B-cell-depleted T cells, or PBMCs.

The germline V and J ends were trimmed by 7 bases and 4 bases, with 16 bases remaining between them. The germline V gene encodes CDR1 SGHVS and CDR2 FQNEAQ. The CDR3 runs to 14 residues. Authors' analysis steps: It was from reference gene primer amplification that nucleated cell counts were estimated. Some clones are missing from TCRdb's copy, which holds only in-frame ones; the method was immunoSEQ multiplex PCR. Clonal size and the V and J genes are those of that table, whereas D and trimming came from the DNA. The data contain under 200,000 clones, around 80% of them singletons. The chain employs TRBV7-8 and TRBJ2-5; weak D call: TRBD2 (7 bases). Sequenced sample: peripheral blood. The TCR sequence derives from a man in his 70s with active or convalescent COVID-19. CDR3: CASTAGAPRETQYF. CDR3 sequence (DNA): TGTGCCAGCACCGCGGGGGCGCCGCGAGAGACCCAGTACTTC.